This T cell receptor (beta chain) was sequenced in a study of early T cells in non-severe SARS-CoV-2 infection. About the study: Bulk RNA taken from unsorted whole blood was sequenced, leaving chains unpaired.

The V end lost 5 bases, the J end lost 0 bases, and 1 base lay between the germline ends. The CDR3 covers 12 residues. Germline CDR1 SGHTA, CDR2 FQGNSA. TCRdb recomputed calls from the 5' RACE reads with MiXCR, one row per CDR3 protein. The sample records roughly 97,000 distinct CDR3 sequences, more than 9.5% being singletons. This clonotype was observed at least ten times. No antigen is known for it. Study conclusions and caveats: Private and CD4 specificities were missed by VDJdb matching, skewed to anti-spike CD8.

This receptor was obtained from an adult who was a healthcare worker with PCR-confirmed SARS-CoV-2 infection or an uninfected control (not recorded which). Source: whole blood, taken at baseline. The J gene is TRBJ2-2, the V gene TRBV7-2; D ambiguous. CDR3 nucleotides: TGTGCCAGCAGCCCGAACACCGGGGAGCTGTTTTTT. This codes for CASSPNTGELFF.